The 19 T cell receptor beta chains below were found in one sample sequenced in a study of cytomegalovirus exposure and HLA in healthy donors. The study ran its PCR with 60 Vbeta and 13 Jbeta primers. Produced via immunoSEQ multiplex PCR; TCRdb's table is partial and in-frame only. Of under 100,000 clones in the sample, approximately 79% were seen once. The sequencing sample was made of PBMCs. The receptor set was obtained from a man aged 30-40 years in good health and CMV-seronegative.

This clone was detected only once. CDR3 loop: CASSPRGWDSEAFF. The CDR3 DNA reads TGTGCCAGCTCACCAAGGGGATGGGACTCTGAAGCTTTCTTT. The chain couples TRBV18 to TRBJ1-1, with a possible D match to TRBD1 (5 bases). CDR1 is KGHSH and CDR2 is LQKENI in the germline V gene. This CDR3 has 14 amino acids. V lost 2 bases and J 6 bases, leaving 13 bases between the germline ends. The full variable domain, its missing parts supplied by reference TRBV18 and TRBJ1-1, is NAGVMQNPRHLVRRRGQEARLRCSPMKGHSHVYWYRQLPEEGLKFMVYLQKENIIDESGMPKERFSAEFPKEGPSILRIQQVVRGDSAAYFCASSPRGWDSEAFFGQGTRLTVV.

The table lists this clone with a few counts. This chain joins TRBV5-5 and TRBJ1-5, with no clear D. CDR3 length: 13 amino acids. Trimming shortened V by 2 bases and J by 3 bases, and 6 bases separated the two germline ends. Germline assignment: CDR1 SGHKS and CDR2 YYEKEE (reference sequence). The CDR3: CASSFAVNQPQHF. CDR3 DNA sequence: TGTGCCAGCAGCTTTGCGGTCAATCAGCCCCAGCATTTT. The complete variable domain, with remaining parts taken from reference TRBV5-5 and TRBJ1-5, reads DAGVTQSPTHLIKTRGQQVTLRCSPISGHKSVSWYQQVLGQGPQFIFQYYEKEERGRGNFPDRFSARQFPNYSSELNVNALLLGDSALYLCASSFAVNQPQHFGDGTRLSIL.

This clone came up once. The V gene is TRBV28, the J gene TRBJ1-1; no clear D. This CDR3 is built from 12 residues. The V gene lost 7 bases and the J gene lost 2 bases, with 8 bases spanning the gap. Germline V gives CDR1 MDHEN, CDR2 SYDVKM. Here the CDR3 DNA reads TGTGCCAGCACGCGGGTCAACACTGAAGCTTTCTTT. This translates into CASTRVNTEAFF. The full variable domain, with the rest looked up from reference TRBV28 and TRBJ1-1, is DVKVTQSSRYLVKRTGEKVFLECVQDMDHENMFWYRQDPGLGLRLIYFSYDVKMKEKGDIPEGYSVSREKKERFSLILESASTNQTSMYLCASTRVNTEAFFGQGTRLTVV.

This clone came up a few times. This chain links TRBV6-6 with TRBJ2-7; the D is unclear. Germline V gene data show CDR1 as MNHNY and CDR2 as SVGAGI (reference sequence). The CDR3 extends over 14 amino acids. The germline V and J ends were trimmed by 2 bases and 0 bases, with 8 bases remaining between them. CDR3 nucleotides: TGTGCCAGCAGTTACGAGACAAACTCCTACGAGCAGTACTTC. This encodes CASSYETNSYEQYF.

The chain combines TRBV7-9 with TRBJ2-1, with D tentatively TRBD2 (6 bases). Germline V CDR1 and CDR2: SEHNR, FQNEAQ (reference sequence). This CDR3 has 15 residues. V lost 2 bases and J lost 3, with 11 bases in between. The CDR3 sequence is CASSLPGLGYNEQFF. The CDR3 nucleotides read TGTGCCAGCAGCTTACCGGGACTCGGCTACAATGAGCAGTTCTTC.

This clone turned up a few times. This rearrangement joins TRBV7-2 to TRBJ2-7, with D perhaps matching TRBD2 (6 bases). CDR1 is SGHTA, CDR2 FQGNSA, per germline. Deletions cut 1 base from V and 7 bases from J, with 17 bases between. The CDR3 has 15 amino acids. For the CDR3, the DNA is TGTGCCAGCAGCTTAGGGGCGGTGGGACTGGGTGAGCAGTACTTC. Its protein product is CASSLGAVGLGEQYF.

This clone has more than one count but fewer than ten. The chain is built from TRBV27 and TRBJ1-4, with D unclear. Germline assignment: CDR1 MNHEY and CDR2 SMNVEV (reference sequence). The CDR3 length is 17 residues. The V end was cut by 7 bases, the J end by 7 bases, with 25 bases between. CDR3 nucleotide sequence: TGTGCCAGCACCTCGAGTAATCCAGCGAGTGAGAGTGAAAAACTGTTTTTT. Translation gives CASTSSNPASESEKLFF.

This clone was counted once. The chain has TRBV19 and TRBJ1-1, with 8 bases matching TRBD1. Germline-derived CDR1 and CDR2 are LNHDA and SQIVND (reference sequence). The CDR3 loop spans 15 amino acids. With 1 base clipped from V and 4 bases from J, the junction kept 5 bases outside the gene matches. The chain's CDR3 is CASSIADRVSTEAFF. The CDR3 region has the DNA TGTGCCAGTAGTATAGCGGACAGGGTCTCCACTGAAGCTTTCTTT.

The CDR3 is CASSSVNGYEQYF. CDR3 DNA: TGTGCCAGCAGCTCCGTAAACGGCTACGAGCAGTACTTC. The genes are TRBV7-9 and TRBJ2-7; D is uncertain. The CDR3 loop spans 13 amino acids. Germline CDR1 SEHNR, CDR2 FQNEAQ (reference sequence). Trimming cost V 4 bases and J 3 bases, with 10 bases left between them.

This chain connects TRBV19 to TRBJ2-1; a weak D match, TRBD2 (5 bases). V was cut by 8 bases and J by 3 bases, with 20 bases left in between. This CDR3 region has 16 residues. In germline, CDR1 is LNHDA, CDR2 SQIVND (reference sequence). The CDR3 loop reads CASEKRATPGYNEQFF. The CDR3 DNA reads as TGTGCCAGTGAAAAGAGGGCCACACCCGGCTACAATGAGCAGTTCTTC. The entire variable domain, with the rest obtained from reference TRBV19 and TRBJ2-1, is as follows: DGGITQSPKYLFRKEGQNVTLSCEQNLNHDAMYWYRQDPGQGLRLIYYSQIVNDFQKGDIAEGYSVSREKKESFPLTVTSAQKNPTAFYLCASEKRATPGYNEQFFGPGTRLTVL.

The table lists this clone with a count of one. For the CDR3, the DNA is TGTGCCAGCAGCCCACCAGGGGCGGGAGAGACCCAGTACTTC. The encoded protein is CASSPPGAGETQYF. The rearrangement uses TRBV9 and TRBJ2-5; D is possibly TRBD1 (6 bases). The V end lost 4 bases, the J end lost 4 bases, and 14 bases lay between the germline ends. CDR3 length: 14 amino acids. The germline CDR1 and CDR2 sequences are SGDLS and YYNGEE.

The chain uses TRBV7-2 and TRBJ1-3; D unclear. CDR1 and CDR2 from the germline V gene are SGHTA and FQGNSA. The CDR3 contains 14 residues. The V gene lost 5 bases and the J gene lost 1 base, with 9 bases spanning the gap. The CDR3 DNA is TGTGCCAGCAGCGGGCTTCTATCTGGAAACACCATATATTTT. Translated: CASSGLLSGNTIYF. Together with reference TRBV7-2 and TRBJ1-3, the CDR3 gives the full variable domain: GAGVSQSPSNKVTEKGKDVELRCDPISGHTALYWYRQSLGQGLEFLIYFQGNSAPDKSGLPSDRFSAERTGGSVSTLTIQRTQQEDSAVYLCASSGLLSGNTIYFGEGSWLTVV.

The chain combines TRBV18 with TRBJ2-5; 12 bases match TRBD2. The CDR3 runs to 14 residues. J lost 5 bases, V lost 8 bases, and 6 bases had no gene match. Germline loops: CDR1 KGHSH, CDR2 LQKENI. The CDR3 DNA sequence: TGTGCCAGCCAGACTAGCGGGAGAGGGGAGACCCAGTACTTC. It yields the protein CASQTSGRGETQYF.

The chain combines TRBV2 with TRBJ2-7; the D gene is possibly TRBD1 (5 bases). Between the trimmed V and J ends, which lost 1 base and 7 bases, there was a span of 11 bases. Germline CDR1 and CDR2: SNHLY and FYNNEI. The CDR3 totals 13 residues. CDR3 in amino acids: CASSEDRSWEQYF. The CDR3 coding sequence is TGTGCCAGCAGTGAAGACAGGTCGTGGGAGCAGTACTTC. The full variable domain, completed using reference TRBV2 and TRBJ2-7, is EPEVTQTPSHQVTQMGQEVILRCVPISNHLYFYWYRQILGQKVEFLVSFYNNEISEKSEIFDDQFSVERPDGSNFTLKIRSTKLEDSAMYFCASSEDRSWEQYFGPGTRLTVT.

The rearrangement uses TRBV6-6 and TRBJ1-2; TRBD1 aligns across 9 bases. The CDR3 length is 14 residues. In germline, CDR1 is MNHNY, CDR2 SVGAGI (reference sequence). The ends lost 2 bases at V and 4 bases at J; junction bases unmatched: 2. This CDR3 reads CASSYLGQGYGYTF. CDR3 in DNA: TGTGCCAGCAGTTACCTGGGACAGGGCTATGGCTACACCTTC.

The V call is TRBV11-1, the J call TRBJ2-6; tentative D call: TRBD1 (5 bases). Trimming stripped 5 bases from V and 0 bases from J, with 8 bases between. Looked up from germline, CDR1 is SGHAT and CDR2 is FQDESV (reference sequence). The CDR3 loop spans 15 amino acids. CDR3 sequence (DNA): TGTGCCAGCAGCCCGACAGTCTCTGGGGCCAACGTCCTGACTTTC. Residues: CASSPTVSGANVLTF. Filled out from reference TRBV11-1 and TRBJ2-6, the complete variable domain reads EAEVAQSPRYKITEKSQAVAFWCDPISGHATLYWYRQILGQGPELLVQFQDESVVDDSQLPKDRFSAERLKGVDSTLKIQPAELGDSAMYLCASSPTVSGANVLTFGAGSRLTVL.

This clone was seen a handful of times. V usage is TRBV4-1 and J usage is TRBJ1-1; D is perhaps TRBD1 (5 bases). With 0 bases removed from V and 0 bases from J, the gap between germline ends came to 11 bases. CDR3 length: 16 amino acids. CDR1 and CDR2 (germline): MGHRA, YSYEKL. The CDR3 DNA sequence: TGCGCCAGCAGCCAAGATCCATGGGGCATGAACACTGAAGCTTTCTTT. It specifies CASSQDPWGMNTEAFF.

V is TRBV10-3 and J is TRBJ2-3; possibly TRBD2 for D (5 bases). Germline CDR1 ENHRY, CDR2 SYGVKD. Trimming pared 0 bases from V and 0 bases from J, leaving 13 bases between. The CDR3 sequence is 17 residues long. The CDR3 DNA is TGTGCCATCAGTGAGTCACCGAGCGGTTCTAGCACAGATACGCAGTATTTT. Protein: CAISESPSGSSTDTQYF.

This clone was observed a handful of times. V usage is TRBV5-1 and J usage is TRBJ2-5; the D gene is possibly TRBD2 (6 bases). CDR3 length: 13 residues. Trimming removed 2 bases from V and 5 bases from J, with 10 bases in between. The germline CDR1 and CDR2 sequences are SGHRS and YFSETQ. This chain's CDR3 is CASSFWGGETQYF. In nucleotides, the CDR3 is TGCGCCAGCAGCTTCTGGGGAGGCGAGACCCAGTACTTC.